Listed below are T cell receptor beta chains from one sample, sequenced in a study of shared clonotypes between healthy human individuals. Assay used: immunoSEQ multiplex PCR; TCRdb lists only in-frame clones, some missing. Of some 1 million clones listed, about 77% were seen once; the top ten hold approximately 1.5%. The material sequenced was memory CD4+ T cells sorted from blood. Source of these receptors: a young man in good health. Each CDR3 is given with its conserved first and last residue. Fields, in order: J gene, D gene, clone size, V gene, CDR3 DNA, CDR3 protein. A D gene is named only where the DNA matches it firmly. Where a row states a size, it is once, few, many or the class of an expanded clone; other rows omit it.

J: TRBJ2-5; D: -; size: -; V: TRBV30; DNA: TGTGCCTGGAGTGTCGGGGGTCCCCAAGAGACCCAGTACTTC; CDR3: CAWSVGGPQETQYF
J: TRBJ1-6; D: TRBD1; size: -; V: TRBV30; DNA: TGTGCCTGGAGCCCAGGCAGGGGGCCTGGATCACCCCTCCACTTT; CDR3: CAWSPGRGPGSPLHF
J: TRBJ2-4; D: -; size: -; V: TRBV2; DNA: TGTGCCAGCAAAGAGGGCTTTAACAACATTCAGTACTTC; CDR3: CASKEGFNNIQYF
J: TRBJ2-3; D: TRBD2; size: -; V: TRBV7-2; DNA: TGTGCCAGCAGCTTAACGCTAGCGGGAGGATTGGGGACGCAGTATTTT; CDR3: CASSLTLAGGLGTQYF
J: TRBJ1-2; D: -; size: -; V: TRBV7-9; DNA: TGTGCCAGCAGCTCCCCCAAGCTACAGGGAATGTATGGCTACACCTTC; CDR3: CASSSPKLQGMYGYTF
J: TRBJ1-2; D: TRBD1; size: -; V: TRBV28; DNA: TGTGCCAGCAGTACCCAGGGACAGCCTAACTATGGCTACACCTTC; CDR3: CASSTQGQPNYGYTF
J: TRBJ1-4; D: -; size: -; V: TRBV25-1; DNA: TGTGCCAGCAGTGATCGGCTGCTGGGCGAAAAACTGTTTTTT; CDR3: CASSDRLLGEKLFF
J: TRBJ1-1; D: -; size: -; V: TRBV18; DNA: TGTGCCAGCTCACCGGCAGCTCCCCCGACTGAAGCTTTCTTT; CDR3: CASSPAAPPTEAFF
J: TRBJ2-7; D: -; size: -; V: TRBV20-1; DNA: TGCAGTGCTAGACAGGGTTACGAGCAGTACTTC; CDR3: CSARQGYEQYF
J: TRBJ2-1; D: TRBD2; size: many; V: TRBV15; DNA: TGTGCCACCAGCAGAGGACGGCTAGCGGGAAGTAACAATGAGCAGTTCTTC; CDR3: CATSRGRLAGSNNEQFF
J: TRBJ1-6; D: TRBD1; size: few; V: TRBV30; DNA: TGTGCCTGGAGCCGTGACAGGGCTTCACCCCTCCACTTT; CDR3: CAWSRDRASPLHF
J: TRBJ1-2; D: -; size: -; V: TRBV30; DNA: TGTGCCTGGAATGACAGGAACTATGGCTACACCTTC; CDR3: CAWNDRNYGYTF
J: TRBJ1-2; D: TRBD1; size: few; V: TRBV7-8; DNA: TGTGCCAGCAGCCCGGGGACAGATACTAACTATGGCTACACCTTC; CDR3: CASSPGTDTNYGYTF
J: TRBJ2-1; D: TRBD1; size: -; V: TRBV5-4; DNA: TGTGCCAGCAGCCCGGGACAGGAAAAGTCCCGGGGGCAGTTCTTC; CDR3: CASSPGQEKSRGQFF
J: TRBJ1-1; D: TRBD1; size: few; V: TRBV5-1; DNA: TGCGCCAGCAGCCCGACAGGGGTTCGGAACACTGAAGCTTTCTTT; CDR3: CASSPTGVRNTEAFF
J: TRBJ2-1; D: TRBD1; size: -; V: TRBV11-3; DNA: TGTGCCAGCAGCTTGGGACAGCCTTACAATGAGCAGTTCTTC; CDR3: CASSLGQPYNEQFF
J: TRBJ2-1; D: -; size: -; V: TRBV6-5; DNA: TGTGCCAGCAGTTACTCCCCGGGGAACAATGAGCAGTTCTTC; CDR3: CASSYSPGNNEQFF
J: TRBJ2-3; D: -; size: few; V: TRBV5-1; DNA: TGCGCCAGCAGCTTGGCAACTAGTTACACAGATACGCAGTATTTT; CDR3: CASSLATSYTDTQYF
J: TRBJ1-1; D: -; size: -; V: TRBV30; DNA: TGTGCCTGGAGTGTCAAGGGGGGGAGCACTGAAGCTTTCTTT; CDR3: CAWSVKGGSTEAFF
J: TRBJ2-3; D: TRBD2; size: -; V: TRBV5-4; DNA: TGTGCCAGCAGCTTGGGAGGGCTAGCGGGGCATCTTTCAGATACGCAGTATTTT; CDR3: CASSLGGLAGHLSDTQYF
J: TRBJ2-5; D: -; size: once; V: TRBV10-2; DNA: TGCGCCAGCAAAGCCGAGGACTATGGTTCAGAGACCCAGTACTTC; CDR3: CASKAEDYGSETQYF